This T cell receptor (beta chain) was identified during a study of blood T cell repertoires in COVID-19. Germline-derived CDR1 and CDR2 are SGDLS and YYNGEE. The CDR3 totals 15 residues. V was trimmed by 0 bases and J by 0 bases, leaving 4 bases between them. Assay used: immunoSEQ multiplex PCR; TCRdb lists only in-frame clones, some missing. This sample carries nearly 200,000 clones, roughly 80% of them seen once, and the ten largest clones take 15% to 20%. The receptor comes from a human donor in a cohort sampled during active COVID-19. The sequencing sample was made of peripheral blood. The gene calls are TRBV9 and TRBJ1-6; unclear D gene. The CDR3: CASSVGISYNSPLHF. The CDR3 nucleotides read TGTGCCAGCAGCGTAGGTATCTCCTATAATTCACCCCTCCACTTT.